Included here is one TCR beta chain sequence, with context. No antigen is known for it. The protocol was immunoSEQ multiplex PCR, while the TCRdb copy is restricted to in-frame clones and leaves out a portion. Among 700,000 to 950,000 clones listed, roughly 96% were seen once. Cells designated naive CD8 were CD45RO-negative and were positively selected for CCR7, with terminally differentiated effector memory CD45RA+ cells excluded. All of the donors resided in Nashville, Tennessee, and each was a Caucasian adult. This specimen comes from a study of shared clonotypes between healthy human individuals. Study-level findings and limits: There were few donors, and this limited the genetic and exposure-history diversity represented. Non-shared clonotypes had lower generation probabilities than clonotypes shared by all four sorted-subset donors. Researchers found naive subsets generally carried larger estimated richness than memory subsets.

The sequencing sample was made of naive CD8+ T cells sorted from blood. The clonotype was recovered from a young man in good health.

CDR3: CASSPLNGTVSYEQYF. In DNA, the CDR3 is TGTGCCAGCAGCCCACTTAATGGGACGGTTTCCTACGAGCAGTACTTC. This chain joins TRBV11-2 and TRBJ2-7; D tentatively reads TRBD1 or TRBD2 (5 bases each). From germline, CDR1 is SGHAT and CDR2 FQNNGV. The CDR3 extends over 16 amino acids. Trimming shortened V by 5 bases and J by 1 base, and 18 bases separated the two germline ends.